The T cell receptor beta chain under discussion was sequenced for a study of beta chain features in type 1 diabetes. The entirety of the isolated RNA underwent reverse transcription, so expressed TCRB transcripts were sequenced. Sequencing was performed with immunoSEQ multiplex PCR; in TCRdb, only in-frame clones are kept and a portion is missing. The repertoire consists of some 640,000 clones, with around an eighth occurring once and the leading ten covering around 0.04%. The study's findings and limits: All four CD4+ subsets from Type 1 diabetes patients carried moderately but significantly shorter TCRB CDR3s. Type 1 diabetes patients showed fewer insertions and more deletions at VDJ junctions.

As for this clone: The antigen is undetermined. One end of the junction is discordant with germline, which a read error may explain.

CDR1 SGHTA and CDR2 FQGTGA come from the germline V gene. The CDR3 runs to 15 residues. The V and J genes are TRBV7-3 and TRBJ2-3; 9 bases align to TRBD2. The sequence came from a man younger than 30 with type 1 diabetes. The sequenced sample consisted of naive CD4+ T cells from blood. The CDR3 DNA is TGTGCCAGCAGTTTAAAGCGGGGGGCAGGAGATACGCAGTATTTT. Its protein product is CASSLKRGAGDTQYF.